These 5 T cell receptor beta chains share one sample of origin, sequenced in a study of blood T cells in healthy people across ages. Primers used in a second PCR of roughly 6 to 11 cycles were a sample-barcoded 5' primer and a J-beta primer mix. Each CDR3 protein is one row after TCRdb ran MiXCR on the 5' RACE reads. Here the sample spans 1.5 million to 2 million distinct CDR3 sequences, around 48% being singletons. The sequenced sample consisted of blood. The receptors were sampled from a woman aged 40-49 years in good health.

V gene TRBV9 combines with J gene TRBJ1-6; D remains ambiguous. Germline V CDR1 and CDR2: SGDLS, YYNGEE. CDR3 length equals 17 residues. Trimming stripped 0 bases from V and 0 bases from J, with 10 bases between. The DNA of the CDR3 is TGTGCCAGCAGCGTAGACGAAGGGAGCTCCTATAATTCACCCCTCCACTTT. It yields the protein CASSVDEGSSYNSPLHF.

This clonotype was seen a handful of times. This sequence joins TRBV5-1 and TRBJ2-7; 7 positions agree with TRBD1. J gave up 4 bases and V 4 bases, and 8 bases lay outside the gene matches. Looked up from germline, CDR1 is SGHRS and CDR2 is YFSETQ. The CDR3 contains 14 residues. The CDR3 loop is CASSTAGGRYEQYF. The CDR3 DNA reads TGCGCCAGCAGCACGGCAGGGGGACGGTACGAGCAGTACTTC.

Turning to this clonotype: A much bigger clone sits one base away, suggesting this may be a read error. V is TRBV12-3 or TRBV12-4 and J is TRBJ2-5, with TRBD2 as a possible D gene (6 bases). The closer fit of TRBJ2-7 to the DNA end suggests the J call may be wrong. The CDR3 length is 16 residues. CDR3 sequence: CASRPTSRAGVYEQYF. The CDR3 nucleotides are TGTGCCAGCAGACCAACGTCACGAGCGGGTGTATACGAGCAGTACTTC.

This chain uses TRBV27 with TRBJ1-5; TRBD1 agrees at 9 bases. The CDR3 has 17 residues. The V and J ends lost 8 bases and 4 bases, in that order; junction bases with no gene match: 15. Germline V CDR1 and CDR2: MNHEY, SMNVEV (reference sequence). CDR3 in DNA: TGTGCCAGCTGCCCCGGGACAGGGAGGGGTGTTAATCAGCCCCAGCATTTT. Its protein is CASCPGTGRGVNQPQHF.

J is TRBJ1-5 and V is TRBV6-2 or TRBV6-3, with D unclear. The ends were cut back, 4 bases at V and 6 bases at J, with 10 bases in the middle. The CDR3 runs 13 residues. Germline V CDR1 and CDR2: MNHEY, SVGEGT. CDR3 residues: CASSFGNRQPQHF. The CDR3 coding sequence is TGTGCCAGCAGTTTTGGGAATCGTCAGCCCCAGCATTTT.